The rows below give T cell receptor beta chains drawn from one sample of a study of T-cell reconstitution after alpha-beta-depleted transplantation in children. In TCRdb, the PCR reads were re-called with MiXCR into one record per CDR3 protein. In the table there are hundreds of thousands of distinct CDR3 sequences, 15% to 20% of which are singletons. The source material was PBMCs from the stem cell graft donor, sampled from the stem cell graft. The source of these receptors is a human donor who donated a stem cell graft to a child with acute myeloid leukemia. Each CDR3 is given with its conserved first and last residue. A D gene is named only where the DNA matches it firmly. Not all rows give a size; the values are once, few, many and, for expanded clones, a class.

>TRBD1|TRBJ2-5|TRBV12-3/TRBV12-4|few
TGTGCCAGCAGTAAGGGACAGGGGGCACAAGAGACCCAGTACTTC
CASSKGQGAQETQYF
>NA|TRBJ1-5|TRBV20-1|many
TGCAGTGCTAGTGGAATTAAGGGAGGGGAAGATCAGCCCCAGCATTTT
CSASGIKGGEDQPQHF
>TRBD1|TRBJ1-5|TRBV6-2/TRBV6-3|NA
TGTGCCAGCAGTCGTCGAGCCGGGACAGGGGGCTTAGGGAACAATCAGCCCCAGCATTTT
CASSRRAGTGGLGNNQPQHF
>NA|TRBJ2-1|TRBV7-2|many
TGTGCCAGCAGCTTGTTTAACGGAAACAATGAGCAGTTCTTC
CASSLFNGNNEQFF
>NA|TRBJ1-1|TRBV7-2|few
TGTGCCAGCAGCTTAGTTCGGCCCCTCGGGGACACTGAAGCTTTCTTT
CASSLVRPLGDTEAFF
>TRBD2|TRBJ2-5|TRBV11-2|many
TGTGCCAGCAGCTCACGTCCGGGACTAGCGGGGGGGAGGCAAGAGACCCAGTACTTC
CASSSRPGLAGGRQETQYF
>NA|TRBJ2-2|TRBV29-1|many
TGCAGCGTTGAAGATGGGACGAACACCGGGGAGCTGTTTTTT
CSVEDGTNTGELFF
>TRBD2|TRBJ2-3|TRBV7-2|NA
TGTGCCAGCAGCTTAGACCGGGGAGGGACGCAGTATTTT
CASSLDRGGTQYF
>NA|TRBJ2-3|TRBV6-5|few
TGTGCCAGCAGTTACTCTGGGATTCGGAACCATACGCAGTATTTT
CASSYSGIRNHTQYF
>NA|TRBJ2-7|TRBV20-1|many
TGCAGTGCCGTATCCGTGGTGGGCGAGCAGTACTTC
CSAVSVVGEQYF
>NA|TRBJ2-5|TRBV20-1|many
TGCAGTGCTGGGCGGGACATGCCGGCCCAAGAGACCCAGTACTTC
CSAGRDMPAQETQYF
>NA|TRBJ2-5|TRBV7-2|few
TGTGCCAGCAGCTTAGGAGGGCGACTAGAAGAGACCCAGTACTTC
CASSLGGRLEETQYF
>NA|TRBJ2-2|TRBV11-3|NA
TGTGCCAGCAGCTTAGCCCTAGTAGGCGGGGAGCTGTTTTTT
CASSLALVGGELFF
>TRBD1|TRBJ1-2|TRBV7-2|few
TGTGCCAGCAGGATCGGGACAGGGGGTCTTGGTGGCTACACCTTC
CASRIGTGGLGGYTF
>NA|TRBJ2-3|TRBV29-1|many
TGCAGCGTTGGGACTGGTGGGCCGGATACGCAGTATTTT
CSVGTGGPDTQYF
>NA|TRBJ1-2|TRBV20-1|many
TGCAGTGCTAGTGGACTGGGGGGTTACAACTATGGCTACACCTTC
CSASGLGGYNYGYTF
>NA|TRBJ1-3|TRBV7-6|many
TGTGCCAGCAGCTCAGCGGGCTTTGGAAACACCATATATTTT
CASSSAGFGNTIYF
>NA|TRBJ2-5|TRBV12-3/TRBV12-4|few
TGTGCCAGCAGTTTAGCCCGGGACACGGCTGAAGAGACCCAGTACTTC
CASSLARDTAEETQYF
>TRBD1|TRBJ1-5|TRBV5-6|few
TGTGCCAGCAGCTGGGGACAGGGGGTAGGGAATCAGCCCCAGCATTTT
CASSWGQGVGNQPQHF
>NA|TRBJ2-3|TRBV21-1|few
TGTGCCAGTTTCCGGATGGGACAGGGGACAGATACGCAGTATTTT
CASFRMGQGTDTQYF
>TRBD1|TRBJ1-1|TRBV30|NA
TGTGCCTGGAGTGCGGGACAGTGGGAGGCTGAAGCTTTCTTT
CAWSAGQWEAEAFF
>NA|TRBJ2-1|TRBV27|many
TGTGCCAGCAGTTTATCGCTGAACAATGAGCAGTTCTTC
CASSLSLNNEQFF